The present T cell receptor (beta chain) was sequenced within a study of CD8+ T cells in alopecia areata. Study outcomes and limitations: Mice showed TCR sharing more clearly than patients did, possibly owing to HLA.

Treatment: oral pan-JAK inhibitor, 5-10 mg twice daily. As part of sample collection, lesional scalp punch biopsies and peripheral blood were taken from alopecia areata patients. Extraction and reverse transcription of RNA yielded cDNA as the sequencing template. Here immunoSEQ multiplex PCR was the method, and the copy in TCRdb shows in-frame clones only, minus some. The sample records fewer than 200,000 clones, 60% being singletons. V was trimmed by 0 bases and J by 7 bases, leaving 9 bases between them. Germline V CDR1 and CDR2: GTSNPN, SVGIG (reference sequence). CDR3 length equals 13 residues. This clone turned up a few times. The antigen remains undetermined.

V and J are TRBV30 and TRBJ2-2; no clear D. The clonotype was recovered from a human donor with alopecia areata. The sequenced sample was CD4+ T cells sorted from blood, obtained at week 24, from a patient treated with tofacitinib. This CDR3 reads CAWSVRLDGELFF. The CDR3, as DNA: TGTGCCTGGAGTGTACGGCTAGACGGGGAGCTGTTTTTT.